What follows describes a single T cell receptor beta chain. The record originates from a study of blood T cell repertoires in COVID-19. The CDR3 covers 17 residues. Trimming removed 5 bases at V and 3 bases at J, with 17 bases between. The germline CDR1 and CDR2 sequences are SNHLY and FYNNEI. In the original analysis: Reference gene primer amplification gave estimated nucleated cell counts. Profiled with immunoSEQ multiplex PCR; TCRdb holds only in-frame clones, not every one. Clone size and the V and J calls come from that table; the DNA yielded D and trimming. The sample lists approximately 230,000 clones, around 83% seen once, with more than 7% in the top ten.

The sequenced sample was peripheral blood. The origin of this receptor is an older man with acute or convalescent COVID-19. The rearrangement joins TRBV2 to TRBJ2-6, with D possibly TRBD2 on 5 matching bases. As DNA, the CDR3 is TGTGCCAGCAGTCCCAGACGGGGTACTTATGGGGCCAACGTCCTGACTTTC. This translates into CASSPRRGTYGANVLTF.